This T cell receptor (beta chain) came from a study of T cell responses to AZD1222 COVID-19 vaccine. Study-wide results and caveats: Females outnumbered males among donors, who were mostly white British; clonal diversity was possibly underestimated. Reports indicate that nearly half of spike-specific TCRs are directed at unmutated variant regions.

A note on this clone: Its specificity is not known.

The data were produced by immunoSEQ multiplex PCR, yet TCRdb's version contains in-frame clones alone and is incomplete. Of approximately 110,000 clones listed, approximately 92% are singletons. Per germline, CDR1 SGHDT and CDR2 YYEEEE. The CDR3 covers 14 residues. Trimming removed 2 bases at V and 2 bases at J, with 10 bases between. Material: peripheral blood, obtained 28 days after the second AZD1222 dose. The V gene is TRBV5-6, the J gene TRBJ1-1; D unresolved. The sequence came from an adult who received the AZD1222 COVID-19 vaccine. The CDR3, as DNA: TGTGCCAGCAGCTTCGGTCCGACCAACACTGAAGCTTTCTTT. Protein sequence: CASSFGPTNTEAFF.